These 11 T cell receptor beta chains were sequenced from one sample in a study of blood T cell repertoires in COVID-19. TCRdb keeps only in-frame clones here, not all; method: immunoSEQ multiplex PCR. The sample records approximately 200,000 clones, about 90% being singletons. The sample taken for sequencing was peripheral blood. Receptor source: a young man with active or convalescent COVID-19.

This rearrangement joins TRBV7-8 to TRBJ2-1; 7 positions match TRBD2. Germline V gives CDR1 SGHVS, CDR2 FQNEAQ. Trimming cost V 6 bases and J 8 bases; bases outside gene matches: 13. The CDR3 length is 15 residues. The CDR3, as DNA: TGTGCCAGCAGGAGACTAGCCAAAGGGTGGGATGAGCAGTTCTTC. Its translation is CASRRLAKGWDEQFF.

CDR3 amino acids: CAINGGGDGYTF. As DNA, the CDR3 is TGTGCCATCAATGGGGGAGGGGACGGCTACACCTTC. The rearrangement uses TRBV10-3 and TRBJ1-2; possible D gene TRBD1, 5 bases. The ends were cut back, 7 bases at V and 8 bases at J, with 14 bases in the middle. In germline, CDR1 is ENHRY, CDR2 SYGVKD. The length of the CDR3 is 12 residues.

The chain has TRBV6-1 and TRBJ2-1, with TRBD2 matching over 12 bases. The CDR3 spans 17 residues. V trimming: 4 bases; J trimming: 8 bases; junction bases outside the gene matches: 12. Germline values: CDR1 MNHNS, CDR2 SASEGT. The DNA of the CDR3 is TGTGCCAGCAGTGCCGGACTAGCGGGATCGCAGCAGGATGAGCAGTTCTTC. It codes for CASSAGLAGSQQDEQFF.

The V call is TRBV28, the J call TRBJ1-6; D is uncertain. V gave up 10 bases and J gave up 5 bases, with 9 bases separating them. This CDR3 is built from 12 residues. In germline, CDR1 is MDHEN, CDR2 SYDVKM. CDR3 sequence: CATWTNNSPLHF. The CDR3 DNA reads TGTGCCACCTGGACTAATAATTCACCCCTCCACTTT.

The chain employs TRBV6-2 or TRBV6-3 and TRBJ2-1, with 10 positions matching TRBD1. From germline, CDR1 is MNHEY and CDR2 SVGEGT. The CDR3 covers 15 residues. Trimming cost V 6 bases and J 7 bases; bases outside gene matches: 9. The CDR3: CASSLKRTGGNEQFF. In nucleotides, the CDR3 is TGTGCCAGCAGCCTGAAGCGGACAGGGGGAAATGAGCAGTTCTTC.

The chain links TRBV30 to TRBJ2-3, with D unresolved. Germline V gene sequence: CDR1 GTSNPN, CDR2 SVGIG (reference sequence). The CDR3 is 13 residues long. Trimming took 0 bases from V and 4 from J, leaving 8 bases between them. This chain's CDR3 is CAWSVSTADTQYF. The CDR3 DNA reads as TGTGCCTGGAGTGTATCCACAGCAGATACGCAGTATTTT.

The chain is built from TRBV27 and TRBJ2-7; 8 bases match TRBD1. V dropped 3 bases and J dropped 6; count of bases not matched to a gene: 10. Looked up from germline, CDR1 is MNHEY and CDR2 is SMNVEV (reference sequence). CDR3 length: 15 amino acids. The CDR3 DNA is TGTGCCAGCAGTTTTGGAGACAGGGGAGTCTCCGAGCAGTACTTC. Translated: CASSFGDRGVSEQYF.

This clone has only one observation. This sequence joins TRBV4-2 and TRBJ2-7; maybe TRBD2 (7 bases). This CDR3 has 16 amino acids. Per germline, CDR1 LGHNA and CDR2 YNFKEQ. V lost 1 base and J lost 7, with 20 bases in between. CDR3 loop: CASSQGGRGIPGEQYF. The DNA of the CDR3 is TGTGCCAGCAGCCAAGGGGGGCGGGGGATCCCTGGGGAGCAGTACTTC.

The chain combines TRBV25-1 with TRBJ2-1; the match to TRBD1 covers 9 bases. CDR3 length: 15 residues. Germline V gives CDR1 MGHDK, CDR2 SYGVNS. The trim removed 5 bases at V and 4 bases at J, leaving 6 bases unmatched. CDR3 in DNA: TGTGCCAGCAGTCACGGACAGGGGACTTACAATGAGCAGTTCTTC. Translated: CASSHGQGTYNEQFF.

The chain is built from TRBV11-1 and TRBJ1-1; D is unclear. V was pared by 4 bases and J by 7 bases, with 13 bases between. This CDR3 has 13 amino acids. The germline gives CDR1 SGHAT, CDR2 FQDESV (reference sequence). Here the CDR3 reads CASSSGIANEAFF. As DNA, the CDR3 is TGTGCCAGCAGCTCAGGTATAGCGAATGAAGCTTTCTTT.

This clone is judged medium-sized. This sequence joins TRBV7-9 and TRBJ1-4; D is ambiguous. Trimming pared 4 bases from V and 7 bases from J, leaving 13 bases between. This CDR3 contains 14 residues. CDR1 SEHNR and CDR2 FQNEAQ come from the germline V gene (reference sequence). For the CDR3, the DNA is TGTGCCAGCAGCTCTTCCCCGGGTCTTGAAAAACTGTTTTTT. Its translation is CASSSSPGLEKLFF.